In this sample, the clone carrying this T cell receptor beta chain turned up once. Its antigen is undetermined. Sequencing was performed with immunoSEQ multiplex PCR; in TCRdb, only in-frame clones are kept and a portion is missing. The sample carries 50,000 to 65,000 clones, roughly nine tenths recorded once. The sample is drawn from a study of PD-1 blockade in classical Hodgkin lymphoma. Findings and caveats of the study: The drivers behind the repertoire differences, possibly disease activity or prior therapy, remain undefined. Newly diagnosed patients had diversity similar to the baseline diversity of complete responders. In CD4+ cells, TCR diversity went up significantly by C4D1, but in CD8+ cells it did not.

Germline CDR1 reads SGHRS; CDR2 reads YFSETQ. Trimming shortened V by 4 bases and J by 0 bases, and 7 bases separated the two germline ends. This CDR3 has 13 amino acids. Noted time point: cycle 4 day 1 (C4D1), after 5 to 7 weeks of nivolumab. Brentuximab vedotin exposure varied among the patients, all of whom had relapsed after autologous stem cell transplantation. This TCR was sampled from a human donor with classical Hodgkin lymphoma. The chain is built from TRBV5-1 and TRBJ1-1; the D is unclear. Sequencing was performed on peripheral blood mononuclear cells (PBMCs), taken before the fourth cycle of nivolumab. Here the CDR3 reads CASSLNMNTEAFF. DNA for the CDR3: TGCGCCAGCAGCCTTAACATGAACACTGAAGCTTTCTTT.